A selection of T cell receptor beta chains follows, all from one sample in a study of T cells in Graves' hyperthyroidism and ophthalmopathy. TCRdb re-called the multiplex PCR reads through MiXCR, storing one row per CDR3 protein. The data show 600,000 to 850,000 distinct CDR3 sequences, 18% seen once. Source material: blood. Receptor source: a woman aged 45 to 65 with Graves' hyperthyroidism that later progressed to Graves' ophthalmopathy. Both conserved end residues are part of each CDR3. Fields, in order: D gene, clone size, V gene, J gene, CDR3 DNA, CDR3 protein. D genes are given only for firm matches. Some rows have no size entry. The others give once, few or many, or a class for an expanded clone.

NA	many	TRBV11-2	TRBJ2-1	TGTGCCAGCAGCCCTTCCCACCAGGGAAATGAGCAGTTCTTC	CASSPSHQGNEQFF
NA	NA	TRBV12-3/TRBV12-4	TRBJ1-3	TGTGCCAGCAGTTTACAAGGGCCGAGCTCTGGAAACACCATATATTTT	CASSLQGPSSGNTIYF
TRBD1	many	TRBV12-3/TRBV12-4	TRBJ2-7	TGTGCCAGCAGTACCGGACAGGGGAGGTACGAGCAGTACTTC	CASSTGQGRYEQYF
NA	many	TRBV20-1	TRBJ2-7	TGCAGTGCGCTACAGAGTTACGAGCAGTACTTC	CSALQSYEQYF
NA	few	TRBV5-1	TRBJ2-5	TGCGCCAGCAGCTTGGTGGCTCGGGCAGGGGAAGAGACCCAGTACTTC	CASSLVARAGEETQYF
NA	NA	TRBV9	TRBJ2-7	TGTGCCAGCAGCGCACAGGGCTACGAGCAGTACTTC	CASSAQGYEQYF
NA	NA	TRBV18	TRBJ1-1	TGTGCCAGCTCAGAGACAGTCGGCTTGGCAATGAACACTGAAGCTTTCTTT	CASSETVGLAMNTEAFF
NA	NA	TRBV10-2	TRBJ2-1	TGCGCCAGCAGTGAGTTGGGGGCCGGGTCCTACAATGAGCAGTTCTTC	CASSELGAGSYNEQFF
NA	NA	TRBV6-1	TRBJ1-2	TGTGCCAGCAGTGAAGGGGCAGGGTGGTATGGCTACACCTTC	CASSEGAGWYGYTF
NA	few	TRBV7-2	TRBJ1-2	TGTGCCAGCAGCTTTAGTCAGGGGTCCTATGGCTACACCTTC	CASSFSQGSYGYTF
TRBD2	NA	TRBV6-1	TRBJ2-5	TGTGCCAGCACCCGCGCGGGGAGGGGAGAGACCCAGTACTTC	CASTRAGRGETQYF
NA	few	TRBV14	TRBJ1-2	TGTGCCAGCAGCGCACAGGTTAACTATGGCTACACCTTC	CASSAQVNYGYTF
TRBD2	NA	TRBV27	TRBJ2-1	TGTGCCAGCAGTCGGAGCGGGGGCTCCGATGAGCAGTTCTTC	CASSRSGGSDEQFF
NA	many	TRBV2	TRBJ1-6	TGTGCCAGCACCAGGAGGGTCAATTCACCCCTCCACTTT	CASTRRVNSPLHF
TRBD1	many	TRBV20-1	TRBJ2-2	TGCAGTGCTAGATCCTTACAGGGGGAGCACACCGGGGAGCTGTTTTTT	CSARSLQGEHTGELFF
NA	many	TRBV2	TRBJ2-7	TGTGCCAGCAGTGAACGTCCAGCATACGAGCAGTACTTC	CASSERPAYEQYF
NA	many	TRBV9	TRBJ2-5	TGTGCCAGCAGCACGAGAGGGGGGTTGGAGACCCAGTACTTC	CASSTRGGLETQYF